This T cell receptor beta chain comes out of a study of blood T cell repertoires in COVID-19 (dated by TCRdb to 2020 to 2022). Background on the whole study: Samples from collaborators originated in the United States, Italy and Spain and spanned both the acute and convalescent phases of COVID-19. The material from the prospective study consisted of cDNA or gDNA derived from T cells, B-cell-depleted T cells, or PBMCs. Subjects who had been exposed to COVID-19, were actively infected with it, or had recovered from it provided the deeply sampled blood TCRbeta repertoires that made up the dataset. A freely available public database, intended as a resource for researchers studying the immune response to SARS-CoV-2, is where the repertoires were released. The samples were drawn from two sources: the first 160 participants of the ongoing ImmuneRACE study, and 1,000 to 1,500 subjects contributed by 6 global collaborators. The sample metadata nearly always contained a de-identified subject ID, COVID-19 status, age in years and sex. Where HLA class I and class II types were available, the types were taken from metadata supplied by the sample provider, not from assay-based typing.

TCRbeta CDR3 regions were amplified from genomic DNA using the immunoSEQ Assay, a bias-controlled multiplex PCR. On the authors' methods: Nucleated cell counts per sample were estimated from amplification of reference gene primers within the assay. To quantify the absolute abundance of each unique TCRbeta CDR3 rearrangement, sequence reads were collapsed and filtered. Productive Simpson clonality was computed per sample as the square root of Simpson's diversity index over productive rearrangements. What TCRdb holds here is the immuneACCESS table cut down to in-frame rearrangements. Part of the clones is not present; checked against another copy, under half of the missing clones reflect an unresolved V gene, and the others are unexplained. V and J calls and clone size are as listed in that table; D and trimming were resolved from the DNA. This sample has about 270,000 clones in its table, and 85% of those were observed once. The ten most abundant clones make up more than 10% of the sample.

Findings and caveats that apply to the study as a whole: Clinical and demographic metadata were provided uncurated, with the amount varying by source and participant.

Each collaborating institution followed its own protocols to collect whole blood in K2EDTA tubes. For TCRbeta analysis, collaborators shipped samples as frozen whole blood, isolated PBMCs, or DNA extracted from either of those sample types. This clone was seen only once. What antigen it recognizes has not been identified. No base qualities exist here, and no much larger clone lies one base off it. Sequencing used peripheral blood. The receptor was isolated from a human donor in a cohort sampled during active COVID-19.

The CDR3 protein is CASSLTGSSYNEQFF. Here is the DNA: TGTGCCAGCAGCTTAACCGGGAGCTCCTACAATGAGCAGTTCTTC. The chain is assembled from TRBV7-3 and TRBJ2-1; possibly the D gene is TRBD2, per 6 matching bases. Taken from cysteine to phenylalanine, the CDR3 has 15 residues. The only DNA kept is the CDR3, 45 bases in frame from the first base. CDR1 and CDR2, looked up from the germline V gene, are SGHTA and FQGTGA. V is pared back by 0 bases and J by 0 bases, with 6 bases lying between the germline termini.